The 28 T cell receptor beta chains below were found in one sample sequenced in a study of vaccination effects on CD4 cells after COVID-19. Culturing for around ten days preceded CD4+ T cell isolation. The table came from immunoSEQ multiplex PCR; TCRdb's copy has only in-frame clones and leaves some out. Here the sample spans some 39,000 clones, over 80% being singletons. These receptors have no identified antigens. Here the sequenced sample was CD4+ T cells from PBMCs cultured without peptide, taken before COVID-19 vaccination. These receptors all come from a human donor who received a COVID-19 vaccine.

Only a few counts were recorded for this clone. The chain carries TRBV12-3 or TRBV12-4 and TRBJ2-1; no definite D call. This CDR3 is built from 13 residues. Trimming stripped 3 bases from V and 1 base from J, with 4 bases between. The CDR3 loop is CASSFGSYNEQFF. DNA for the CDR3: TGTGCCAGCAGTTTCGGTTCCTACAATGAGCAGTTCTTC.

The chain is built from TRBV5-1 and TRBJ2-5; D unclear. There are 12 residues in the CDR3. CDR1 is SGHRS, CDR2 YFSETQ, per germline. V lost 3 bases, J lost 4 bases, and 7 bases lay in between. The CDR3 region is CASSWGGETQYF. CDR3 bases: TGCGCCAGCAGCTGGGGTGGAGAGACCCAGTACTTC.

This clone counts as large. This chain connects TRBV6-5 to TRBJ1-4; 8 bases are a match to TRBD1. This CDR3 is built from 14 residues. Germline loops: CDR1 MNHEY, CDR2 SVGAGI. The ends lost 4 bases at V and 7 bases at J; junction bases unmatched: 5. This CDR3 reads CASSSGQDAEKLFF. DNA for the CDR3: TGTGCCAGCAGTTCGGGACAGGACGCTGAAAAACTGTTTTTT.

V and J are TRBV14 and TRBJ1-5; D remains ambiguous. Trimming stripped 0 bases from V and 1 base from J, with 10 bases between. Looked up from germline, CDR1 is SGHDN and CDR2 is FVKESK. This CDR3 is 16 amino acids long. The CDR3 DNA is TGTGCCAGCAGCCAAGAAGGCAGGTTCAGCAATCAGCCCCAGCATTTT. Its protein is CASSQEGRFSNQPQHF.

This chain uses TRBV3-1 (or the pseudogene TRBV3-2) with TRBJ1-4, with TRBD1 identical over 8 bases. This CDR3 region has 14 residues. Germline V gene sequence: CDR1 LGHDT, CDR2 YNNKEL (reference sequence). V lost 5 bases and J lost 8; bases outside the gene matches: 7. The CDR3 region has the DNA TGTGCCAGCAGCAGACAGGGGTCGGACGAAAAACTGTTTTTT. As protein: CASSRQGSDEKLFF.

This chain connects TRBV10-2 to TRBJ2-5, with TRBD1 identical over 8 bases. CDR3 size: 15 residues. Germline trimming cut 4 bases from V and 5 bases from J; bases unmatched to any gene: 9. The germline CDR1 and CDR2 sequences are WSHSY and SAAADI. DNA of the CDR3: TGCGCCAGCAGTGTATGGACAGGGCTTTTTGAGACCCAGTACTTC. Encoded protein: CASSVWTGLFETQYF.

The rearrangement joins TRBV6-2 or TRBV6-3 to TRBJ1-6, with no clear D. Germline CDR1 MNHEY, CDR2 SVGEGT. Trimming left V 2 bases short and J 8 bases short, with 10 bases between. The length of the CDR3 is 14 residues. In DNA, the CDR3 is TGTGCCAGCAGTTACCGGGTGCCAGATTCACCCCTCCACTTT. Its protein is CASSYRVPDSPLHF.

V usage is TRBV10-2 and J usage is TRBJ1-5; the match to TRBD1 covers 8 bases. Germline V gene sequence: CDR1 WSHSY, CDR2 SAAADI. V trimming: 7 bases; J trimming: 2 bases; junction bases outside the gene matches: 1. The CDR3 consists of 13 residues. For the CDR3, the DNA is TGCGCCAGCACGGGACAGGGCAATCAGCCCCAGCATTTT. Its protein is CASTGQGNQPQHF.

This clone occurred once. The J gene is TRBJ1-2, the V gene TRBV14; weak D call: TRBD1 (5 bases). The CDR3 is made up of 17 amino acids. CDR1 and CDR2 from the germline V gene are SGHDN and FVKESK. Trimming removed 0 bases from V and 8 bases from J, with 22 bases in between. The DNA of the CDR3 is TGTGCCAGCAGCCAAGAAGGATCGTTGGGGGGAAGGGTAGGCTACACCTTC. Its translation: CASSQEGSLGGRVGYTF.

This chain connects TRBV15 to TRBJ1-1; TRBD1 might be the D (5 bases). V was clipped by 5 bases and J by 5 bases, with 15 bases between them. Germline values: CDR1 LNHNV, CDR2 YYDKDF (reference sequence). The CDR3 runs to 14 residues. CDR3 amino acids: CATSPIREGTEAFF. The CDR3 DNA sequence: TGTGCCACCAGCCCTATAAGGGAGGGGACTGAAGCTTTCTTT.

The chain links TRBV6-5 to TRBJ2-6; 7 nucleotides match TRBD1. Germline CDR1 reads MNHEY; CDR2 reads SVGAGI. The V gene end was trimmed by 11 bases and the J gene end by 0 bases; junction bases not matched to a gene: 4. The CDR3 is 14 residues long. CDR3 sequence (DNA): TGTGCCGGACAGGTGAGCTCTGGGGCCAACGTCCTGACTTTC. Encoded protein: CAGQVSSGANVLTF.

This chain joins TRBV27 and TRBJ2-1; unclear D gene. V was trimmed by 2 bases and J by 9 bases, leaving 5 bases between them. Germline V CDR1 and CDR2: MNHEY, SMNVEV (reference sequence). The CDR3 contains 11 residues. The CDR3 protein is CASSLAGEQFF. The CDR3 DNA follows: TGTGCCAGCAGTTTAGCCGGTGAGCAGTTCTTC.

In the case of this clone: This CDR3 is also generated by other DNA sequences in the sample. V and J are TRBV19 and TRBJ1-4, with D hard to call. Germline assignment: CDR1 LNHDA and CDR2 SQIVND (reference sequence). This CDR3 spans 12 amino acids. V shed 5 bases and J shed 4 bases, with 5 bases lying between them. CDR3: CASSANNEKLFF. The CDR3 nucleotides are TGTGCCAGTAGTGCCAATAATGAAAAACTGTTTTTT.

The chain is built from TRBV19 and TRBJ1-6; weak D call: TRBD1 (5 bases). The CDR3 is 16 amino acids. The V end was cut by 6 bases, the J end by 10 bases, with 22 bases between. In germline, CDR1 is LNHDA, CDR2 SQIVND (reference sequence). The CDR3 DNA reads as TGTGCCAGTAGCCCGGAATTGGGTAGGTGGGGGTCACCCCTCCACTTT. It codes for CASSPELGRWGSPLHF.

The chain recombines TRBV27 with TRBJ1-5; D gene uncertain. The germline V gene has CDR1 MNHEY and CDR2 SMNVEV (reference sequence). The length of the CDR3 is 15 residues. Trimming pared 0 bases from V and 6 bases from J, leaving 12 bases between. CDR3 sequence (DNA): TGTGCCAGCAGTTTATCCGCAGCTTGGGGTCAGCCCCAGCATTTT. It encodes CASSLSAAWGQPQHF.

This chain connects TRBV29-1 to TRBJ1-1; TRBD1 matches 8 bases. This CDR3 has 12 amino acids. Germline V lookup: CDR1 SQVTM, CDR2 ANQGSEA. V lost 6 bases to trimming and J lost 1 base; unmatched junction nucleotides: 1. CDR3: CSVDRGNTEAFF. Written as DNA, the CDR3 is TGCAGCGTAGACAGGGGGAACACTGAAGCTTTCTTT.

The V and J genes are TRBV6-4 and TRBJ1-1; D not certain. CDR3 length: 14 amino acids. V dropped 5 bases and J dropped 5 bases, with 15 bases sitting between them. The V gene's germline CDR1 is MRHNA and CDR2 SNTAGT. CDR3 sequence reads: CASSSIGGRTEAFF. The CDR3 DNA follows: TGTGCCAGCAGTTCGATCGGAGGGAGAACTGAAGCTTTCTTT.

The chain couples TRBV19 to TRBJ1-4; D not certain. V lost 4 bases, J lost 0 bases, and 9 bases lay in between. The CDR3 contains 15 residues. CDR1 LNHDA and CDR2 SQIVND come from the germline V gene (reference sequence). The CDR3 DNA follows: TGTGCCAGTAGTACCGAGCCTTCAACTAATGAAAAACTGTTTTTT. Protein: CASSTEPSTNEKLFF.

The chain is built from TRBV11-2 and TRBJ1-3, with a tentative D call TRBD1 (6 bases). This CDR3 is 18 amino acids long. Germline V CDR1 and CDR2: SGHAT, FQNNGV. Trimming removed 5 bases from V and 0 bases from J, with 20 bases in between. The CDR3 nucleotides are TGTGCCAGCAGCCACTACCCAGACAGGTCCCCCTCTGGAAACACCATATATTTT. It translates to CASSHYPDRSPSGNTIYF. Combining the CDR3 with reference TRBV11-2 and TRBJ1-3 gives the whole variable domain EAGVAQSPRYKIIEKRQSVAFWCNPISGHATLYWYQQILGQGPKLLIQFQNNGVVDDSQLPKDRFSAERLKGVDSTLKIQPAKLEDSAVYLCASSHYPDRSPSGNTIYFGEGSWLTVV.

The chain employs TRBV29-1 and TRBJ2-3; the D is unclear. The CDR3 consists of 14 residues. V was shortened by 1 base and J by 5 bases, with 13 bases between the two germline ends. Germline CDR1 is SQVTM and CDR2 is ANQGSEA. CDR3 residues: CSVEVGRPGDTQYF. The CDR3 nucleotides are TGCAGCGTTGAAGTTGGGCGGCCGGGAGATACGCAGTATTTT.

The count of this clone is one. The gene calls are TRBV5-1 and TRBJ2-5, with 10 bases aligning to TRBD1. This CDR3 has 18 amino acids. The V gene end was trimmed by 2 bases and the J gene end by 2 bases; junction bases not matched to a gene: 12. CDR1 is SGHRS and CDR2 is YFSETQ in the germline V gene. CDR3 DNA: TGCGCCAGCAGCTTAAGGCCAAATTCGGGACAGGGGCAAGAGACCCAGTACTTC. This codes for CASSLRPNSGQGQETQYF.

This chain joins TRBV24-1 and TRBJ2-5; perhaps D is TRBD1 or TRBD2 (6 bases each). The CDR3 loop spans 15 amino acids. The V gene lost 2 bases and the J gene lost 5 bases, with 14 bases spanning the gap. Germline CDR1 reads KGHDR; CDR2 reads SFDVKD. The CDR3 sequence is CATSDSRGAGETQYF. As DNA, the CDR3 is TGTGCCACCAGTGATTCAAGGGGGGCCGGGGAGACCCAGTACTTC.

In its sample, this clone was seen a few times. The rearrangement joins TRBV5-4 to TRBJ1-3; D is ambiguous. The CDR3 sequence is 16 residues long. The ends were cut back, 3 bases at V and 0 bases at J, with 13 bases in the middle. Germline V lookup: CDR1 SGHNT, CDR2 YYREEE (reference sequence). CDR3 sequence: CASSSQTVSSGNTIYF. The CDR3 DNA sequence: TGTGCCAGCAGCTCGCAGACGGTGAGCTCTGGAAACACCATATATTTT.

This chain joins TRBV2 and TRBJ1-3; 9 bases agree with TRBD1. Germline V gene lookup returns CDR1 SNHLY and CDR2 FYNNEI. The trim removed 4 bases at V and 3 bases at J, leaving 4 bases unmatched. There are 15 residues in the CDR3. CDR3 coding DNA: TGTGCCAGCAGTGGGGGACAGGGTTATGGAAACACCATATATTTT. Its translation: CASSGGQGYGNTIYF.

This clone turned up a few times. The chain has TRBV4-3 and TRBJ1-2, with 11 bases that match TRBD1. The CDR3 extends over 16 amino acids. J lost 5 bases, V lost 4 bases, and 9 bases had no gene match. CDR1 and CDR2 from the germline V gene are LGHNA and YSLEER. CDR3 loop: CASSLDYGQGAYGYTF. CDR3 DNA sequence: TGCGCCAGCAGCCTAGACTATGGACAGGGGGCATATGGCTACACCTTC.

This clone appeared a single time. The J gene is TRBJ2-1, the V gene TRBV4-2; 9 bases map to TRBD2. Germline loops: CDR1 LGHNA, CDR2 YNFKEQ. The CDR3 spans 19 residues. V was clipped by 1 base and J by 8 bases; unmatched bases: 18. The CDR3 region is CASSQVERRRGGGFDEQFF. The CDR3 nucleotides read TGTGCCAGCAGCCAAGTTGAAAGGCGGCGGGGGGGAGGGTTCGATGAGCAGTTCTTC.

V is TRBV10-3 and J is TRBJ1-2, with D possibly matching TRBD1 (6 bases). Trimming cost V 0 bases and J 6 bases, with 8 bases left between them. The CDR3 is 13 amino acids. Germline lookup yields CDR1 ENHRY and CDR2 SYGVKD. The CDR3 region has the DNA TGTGCCATCAGTGAGTCGTCAGGGGATGGCTACACCTTC. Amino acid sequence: CAISESSGDGYTF.

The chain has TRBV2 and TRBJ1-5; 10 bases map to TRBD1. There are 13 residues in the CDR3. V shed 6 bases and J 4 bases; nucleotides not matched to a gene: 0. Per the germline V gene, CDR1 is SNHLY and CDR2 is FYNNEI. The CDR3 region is CASRGQGNQPQHF. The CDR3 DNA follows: TGTGCCAGCAGGGGACAGGGGAATCAGCCCCAGCATTTT.